This T cell receptor (beta chain) was retrieved from a study of blood T cell repertoires in COVID-19. Source study methods: Amplification of reference gene primers provided the estimated nucleated cell counts. Clones were read by immunoSEQ multiplex PCR, and TCRdb kept only the in-frame ones, dropping some. V and J calls plus clone size are reproduced from that table; the DNA served to infer D and trimming. The repertoire holds around 46,000 clones, roughly 86% seen once, with approximately 3.1% in the top ten. Germline V gene lookup returns CDR1 SEHNR and CDR2 FQNEAQ (reference sequence). The CDR3 runs to 16 residues. V was cut by 4 bases and J by 0 bases, with 15 bases left in between. Assignments of participants to cohorts depended upon their own reported clinical history. Recovery meant two consecutive negative NP/OP PCR tests, professional clearance, or resolved symptoms.

The specimen sequenced was PBMCs or T cells enriched from blood (not recorded which). The clonotype was recovered from a woman aged 45 to 65 who had recovered from COVID-19. This chain connects TRBV7-9 to TRBJ1-1; no clear D. CDR3 sequence: CASSSPMGLMNTEAFF. The CDR3 DNA reads as TGTGCCAGCAGCTCCCCGATGGGCCTCATGAACACTGAAGCTTTCTTT.